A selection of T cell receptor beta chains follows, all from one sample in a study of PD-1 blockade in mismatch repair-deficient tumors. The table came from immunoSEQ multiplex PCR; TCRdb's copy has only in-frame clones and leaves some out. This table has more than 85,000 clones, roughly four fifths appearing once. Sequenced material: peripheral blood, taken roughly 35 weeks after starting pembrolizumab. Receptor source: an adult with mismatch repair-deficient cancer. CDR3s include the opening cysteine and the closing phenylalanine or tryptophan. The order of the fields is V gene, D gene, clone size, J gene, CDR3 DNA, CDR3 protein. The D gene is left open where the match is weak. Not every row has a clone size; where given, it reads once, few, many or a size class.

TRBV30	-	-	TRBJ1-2	TGTGCCTGGAGTGAAGGAGGGAACTATGGCTACACCTTC	CAWSEGGNYGYTF
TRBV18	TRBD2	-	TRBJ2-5	TGTGCCAGCTCACTTCTAGCGGAGGGAGAGACCCAGTACTTC	CASSLLAEGETQYF
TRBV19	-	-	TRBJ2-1	TGTGCCAGTAGTATAGATGCGGGAATCTACAATGAGCAGTTCTTC	CASSIDAGIYNEQFF
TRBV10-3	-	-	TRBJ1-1	TGTGCCACCTCGCGAGGCCCGGGGCTGAACACTGAAGCTTTCTTT	CATSRGPGLNTEAFF
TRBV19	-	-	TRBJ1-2	TGCGGGACGGAACATAACTATGGCTACACCTTC	CGTEHNYGYTF
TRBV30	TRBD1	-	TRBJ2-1	TGTGCCTGGAGTACGAACAGGGGCAATGAGCAGTTCTTC	CAWSTNRGNEQFF
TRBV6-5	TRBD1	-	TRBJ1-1	TGTGCCAGCAGCGTAACCAGGGACAGAAACACTGAAGCTTTCTTT	CASSVTRDRNTEAFF
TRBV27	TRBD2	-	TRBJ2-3	TGTGCCAGCAGGCAAACTAGCGGGAGAGCAGATACGCAGTATTTT	CASRQTSGRADTQYF
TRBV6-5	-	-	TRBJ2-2	TGTGCCAGCAGTTACTCGGGGGGAGAACACACCGGGGAGCTGTTTTTT	CASSYSGGEHTGELFF
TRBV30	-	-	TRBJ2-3	TGTGCCTGGAGTCTAAGCGGCCTCAGCACAGATACGCAGTATTTT	CAWSLSGLSTDTQYF
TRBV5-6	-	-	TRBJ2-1	TGTGCCAGCAGTCGCGTAGGCAGCTCCTACAATGAGCAGTTCTTC	CASSRVGSSYNEQFF
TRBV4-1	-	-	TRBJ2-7	TGCGCCAGCAGCCAAGATTTTCAGTACTACGAGCAGTACTTC	CASSQDFQYYEQYF
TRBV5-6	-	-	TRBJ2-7	TGTGCCAGCAGCTTGTACGGCAGCTCCTACGAGCAGTACTTC	CASSLYGSSYEQYF
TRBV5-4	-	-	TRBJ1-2	TGTGCCAGCAGCTCCTGGGGGAGGGCGGAAGGCTACACCTTC	CASSSWGRAEGYTF
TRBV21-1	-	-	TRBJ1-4	TGTGCAGAAAGCGAGCCGCACAGGGAAAATGAAAAACTGTTTTTT	CAESEPHRENEKLFF
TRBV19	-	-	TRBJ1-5	TGTGCCAGTAGTTCAATCCTCCTCGGTAGCAATCAGCCCCAGCATTTT	CASSSILLGSNQPQHF
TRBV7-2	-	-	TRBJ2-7	TGTGCCAGTAAGGGGAGCTCCTACGAGCAGTACTTC	CASKGSSYEQYF
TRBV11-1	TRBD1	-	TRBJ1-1	TGTGCCAGCAGTTCACAAAAAGGGGGCTGGGACACTGAAGCTTTCTTT	CASSSQKGGWDTEAFF
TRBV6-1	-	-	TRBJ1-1	TGTGCCAGCAGTGAACGACAGCACACTGAAGCTTTCTTT	CASSERQHTEAFF
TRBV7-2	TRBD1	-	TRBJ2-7	TGTGCCAGCAGCTCAGGGACAGGTTCCTACGAGCAGTACTTC	CASSSGTGSYEQYF
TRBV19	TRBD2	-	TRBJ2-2	TGTGCCAGTACTCTGGCGGGAGGGCCTGGGAACACCGGGGAGCTGTTTTTT	CASTLAGGPGNTGELFF
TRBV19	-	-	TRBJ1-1	TGTGCCAGTAGTATGAGCGGTCCGGGTCTCTATGCTTTCTTT	CASSMSGPGLYAFF
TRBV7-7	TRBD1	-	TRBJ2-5	TGTGCTAGCAGCATTGACAGGGCCGAGACCCAGTACTTC	CASSIDRAETQYF
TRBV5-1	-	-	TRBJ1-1	TGCGCCAGCAGGGCAGGGAGCCCGAACACTGAAGCTTTCTTT	CASRAGSPNTEAFF
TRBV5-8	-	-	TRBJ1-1	TGTGCCAGCAGCGCGGTGCCCGGGACTGAAGCTTTCTTT	CASSAVPGTEAFF
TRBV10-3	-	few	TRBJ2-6	TGTGCCATCACTTCGGGTGCTGGGGCCAACGTCCTGACTTTC	CAITSGAGANVLTF
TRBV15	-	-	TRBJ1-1	TGTGCCACCAGCAGAGCCCAGAACACTGAAGCTTTCTTT	CATSRAQNTEAFF
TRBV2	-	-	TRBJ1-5	TGTGCCAGCAGTCGGGACGGTAATCAGCCCCAGCATTTT	CASSRDGNQPQHF
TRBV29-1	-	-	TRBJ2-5	TGCAGCGTTGAAGGTGGGGAGACCCAGTACTTC	CSVEGGETQYF
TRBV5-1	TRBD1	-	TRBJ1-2	TGCGCCAGCAGCTCGTTGGGACAGGGGGCCTCTGGCTACACCTTC	CASSSLGQGASGYTF
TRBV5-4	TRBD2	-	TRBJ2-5	TGTGCCAGCACCCGAGGCGGGGGGTACCAAGAGACCCAGTACTTC	CASTRGGGYQETQYF
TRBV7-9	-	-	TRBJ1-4	TGTACCAGCAGCCACGCCCCAGGGCCCAATGAAAAACTGTTTTTT	CTSSHAPGPNEKLFF
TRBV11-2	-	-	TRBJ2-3	TGTGCCAGCAGCCTACACACAGATACGCAGTATTTT	CASSLHTDTQYF
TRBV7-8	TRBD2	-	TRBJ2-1	TGTGCCAGCAGCCCGCCCTTTAGGCTAGCGGGAGAATCGTACAATGAGCAGTTCTTC	CASSPPFRLAGESYNEQFF
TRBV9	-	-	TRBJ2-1	TGTGCCAGCAGCGTAAGCACGACGGGCAATGAGCAGTTCTTC	CASSVSTTGNEQFF
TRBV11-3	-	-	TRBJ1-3	TGTGCCAGCAGCTTAGACAGGGAAGGAAACACCATATATTTT	CASSLDREGNTIYF
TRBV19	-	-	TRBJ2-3	TGTGCCAGTAGAGAGAGGGCACGCAGCACAGATACGCAGTATTTT	CASRERARSTDTQYF
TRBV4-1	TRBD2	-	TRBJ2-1	TGCGCCAGCAGCCAAGCAGGACTAGCCGAGCAGTTCTTC	CASSQAGLAEQFF
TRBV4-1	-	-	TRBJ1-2	TGCGCCAGCAGCCAAGATCTTAGCTATGGCTACACCTTC	CASSQDLSYGYTF
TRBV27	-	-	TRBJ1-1	TGTGCCAGCAGTTTATTTGACCGGAACACTGAAGCTTTCTTT	CASSLFDRNTEAFF
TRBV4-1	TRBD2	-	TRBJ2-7	TGCGCCAGCAGCCAAGTCTCTAGCGGATACGAGCAGTACTTC	CASSQVSSGYEQYF
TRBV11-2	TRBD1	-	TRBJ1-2	TGTGCCAGCAGCATACCAACCGGGACAGGGGACTATGGCTACACCTTC	CASSIPTGTGDYGYTF
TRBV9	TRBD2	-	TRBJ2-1	TGTGCCAGCAGCGTAGGGGGGAGGGATGGGAATGAGCAGTTCTTC	CASSVGGRDGNEQFF
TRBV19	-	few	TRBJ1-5	TGTGCCAGTAGCGCACCGACGCTTCAGCCCCAGCATTTT	CASSAPTLQPQHF
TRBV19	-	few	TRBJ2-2	TGTGCCATCCTAGCGACGATGAACACCGGGGAGCTGTTTTTT	CAILATMNTGELFF
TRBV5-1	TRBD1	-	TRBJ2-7	TGCGCCAGCAGGTTACAGGGGAGCCCTTCTGGCGAGCAGTACTTC	CASRLQGSPSGEQYF
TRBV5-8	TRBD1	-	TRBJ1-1	TGTGCCAGCAGCTTGGCTACAGGGGTTATTCGAGATACTGAAGCTTTCTTT	CASSLATGVIRDTEAFF
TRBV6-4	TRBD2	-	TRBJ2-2	TGTGCCAGCAGTGTACTAGCGGGAGCCGGGGAGCTGTTTTTT	CASSVLAGAGELFF
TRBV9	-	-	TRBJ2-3	TGTGCCAGCAGCGTTGGCCTCACCTCTAGCACAGATACGCAGTATTTT	CASSVGLTSSTDTQYF
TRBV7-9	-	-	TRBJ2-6	TGTGCCAGCAGCTTCTTTAGGGGAAACTCTGGGGCCAACGTCCTGACTTTC	CASSFFRGNSGANVLTF
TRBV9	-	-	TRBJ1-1	TGTGCCAGCAGCGTAGCAGTGGGGATGAACACTGAAGCTTTCTTT	CASSVAVGMNTEAFF